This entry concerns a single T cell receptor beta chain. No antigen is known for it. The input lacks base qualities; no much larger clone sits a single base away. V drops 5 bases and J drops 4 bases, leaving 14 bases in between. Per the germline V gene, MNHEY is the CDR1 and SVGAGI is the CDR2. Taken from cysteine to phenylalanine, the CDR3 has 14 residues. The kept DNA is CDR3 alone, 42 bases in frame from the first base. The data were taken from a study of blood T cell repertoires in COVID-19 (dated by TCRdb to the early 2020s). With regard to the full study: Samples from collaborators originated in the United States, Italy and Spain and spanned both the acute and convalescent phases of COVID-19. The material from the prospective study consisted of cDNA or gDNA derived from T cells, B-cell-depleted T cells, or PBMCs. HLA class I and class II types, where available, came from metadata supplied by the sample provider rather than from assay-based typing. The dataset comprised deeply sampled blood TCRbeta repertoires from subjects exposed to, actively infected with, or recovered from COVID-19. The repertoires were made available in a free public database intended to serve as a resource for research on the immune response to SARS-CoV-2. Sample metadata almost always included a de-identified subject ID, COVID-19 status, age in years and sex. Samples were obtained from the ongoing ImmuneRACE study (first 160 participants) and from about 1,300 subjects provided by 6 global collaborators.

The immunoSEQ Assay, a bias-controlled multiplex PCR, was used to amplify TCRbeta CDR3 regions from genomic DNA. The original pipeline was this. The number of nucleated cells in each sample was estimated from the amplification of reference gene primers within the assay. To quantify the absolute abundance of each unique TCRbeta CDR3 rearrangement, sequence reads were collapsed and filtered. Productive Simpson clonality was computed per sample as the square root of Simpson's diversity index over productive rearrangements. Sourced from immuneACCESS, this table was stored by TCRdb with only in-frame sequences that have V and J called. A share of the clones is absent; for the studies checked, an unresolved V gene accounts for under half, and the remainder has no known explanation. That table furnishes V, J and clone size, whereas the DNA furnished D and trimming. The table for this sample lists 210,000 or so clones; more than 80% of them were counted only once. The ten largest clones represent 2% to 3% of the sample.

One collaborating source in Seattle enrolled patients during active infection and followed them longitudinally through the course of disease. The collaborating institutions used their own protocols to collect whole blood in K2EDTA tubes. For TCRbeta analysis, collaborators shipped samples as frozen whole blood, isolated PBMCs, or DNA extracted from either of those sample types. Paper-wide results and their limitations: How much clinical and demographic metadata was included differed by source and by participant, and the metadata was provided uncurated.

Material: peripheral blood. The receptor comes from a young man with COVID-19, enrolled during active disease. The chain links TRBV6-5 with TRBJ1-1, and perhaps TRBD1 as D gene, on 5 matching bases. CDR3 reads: CASSRTILSTEAFF. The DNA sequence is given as TGTGCCAGCAGTCGGACAATCTTGAGCACTGAAGCTTTCTTT.